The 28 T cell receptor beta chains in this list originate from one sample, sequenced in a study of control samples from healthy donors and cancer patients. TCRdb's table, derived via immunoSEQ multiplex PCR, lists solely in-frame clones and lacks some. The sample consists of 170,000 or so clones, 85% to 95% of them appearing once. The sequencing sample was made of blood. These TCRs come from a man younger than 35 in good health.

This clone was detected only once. CDR3 residues: CASSRTGNGYTF. In DNA, the CDR3 is TGTGCCAGCAGCCGGACAGGGAATGGCTACACCTTC. The chain joins TRBV11-1 to TRBJ1-2; 8 bases align to TRBD1. Losses at the gene ends were 5 bases for V and 6 bases for J; bases not matched to a gene: 2. CDR3 length: 12 amino acids. Per the germline V gene, CDR1 is SGHAT and CDR2 is FQDESV (reference sequence).

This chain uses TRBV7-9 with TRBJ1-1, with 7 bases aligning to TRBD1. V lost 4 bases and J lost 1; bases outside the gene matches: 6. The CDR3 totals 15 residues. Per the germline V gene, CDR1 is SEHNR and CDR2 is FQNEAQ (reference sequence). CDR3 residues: CASSSNRGRNTEAFF. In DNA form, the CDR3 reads TGTGCCAGCAGCTCAAACAGGGGTCGGAACACTGAAGCTTTCTTT.

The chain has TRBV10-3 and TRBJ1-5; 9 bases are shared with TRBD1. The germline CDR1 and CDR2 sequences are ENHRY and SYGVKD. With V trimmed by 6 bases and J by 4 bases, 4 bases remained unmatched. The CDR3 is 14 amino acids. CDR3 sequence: CAIRPGTGNQPQHF. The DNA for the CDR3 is TGTGCCATCAGACCCGGGACAGGGAATCAGCCCCAGCATTTT.

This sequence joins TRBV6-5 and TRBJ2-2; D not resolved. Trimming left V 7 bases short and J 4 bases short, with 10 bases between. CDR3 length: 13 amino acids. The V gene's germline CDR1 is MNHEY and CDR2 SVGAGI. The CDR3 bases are TGTGCCAGCAAGAGGCTTGCCACCGGGGAGCTGTTTTTT. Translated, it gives CASKRLATGELFF.

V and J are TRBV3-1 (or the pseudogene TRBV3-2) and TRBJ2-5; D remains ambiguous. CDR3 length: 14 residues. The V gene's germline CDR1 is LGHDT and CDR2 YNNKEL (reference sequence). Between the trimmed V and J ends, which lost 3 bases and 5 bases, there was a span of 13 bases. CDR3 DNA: TGTGCCAGCAGCCATGACTTGAATCCGGAGACCCAGTACTTC. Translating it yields CASSHDLNPETQYF.

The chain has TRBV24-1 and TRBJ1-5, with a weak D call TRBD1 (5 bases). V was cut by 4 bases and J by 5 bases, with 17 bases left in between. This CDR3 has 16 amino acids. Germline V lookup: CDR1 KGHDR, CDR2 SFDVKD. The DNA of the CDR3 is TGTGCCACCAGTGACGATGACATCGGGGGAGATCAGCCCCAGCATTTT. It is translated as CATSDDDIGGDQPQHF.

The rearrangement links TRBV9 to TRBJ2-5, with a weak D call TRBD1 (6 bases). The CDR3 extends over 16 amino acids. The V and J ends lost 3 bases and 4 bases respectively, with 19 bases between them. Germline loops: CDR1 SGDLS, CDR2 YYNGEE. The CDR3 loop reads CASSGQDSLIRETQYF. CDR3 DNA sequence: TGTGCCAGCAGCGGCCAGGACAGCTTGATCCGAGAGACCCAGTACTTC. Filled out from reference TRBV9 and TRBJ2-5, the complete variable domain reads DSGVTQTPKHLITATGQRVTLRCSPRSGDLSVYWYQQSLDQGLQFLIQYYNGEERAKGNILERFSAQQFPDLHSELNLSSLELGDSALYFCASSGQDSLIRETQYFGPGTRLLVL.

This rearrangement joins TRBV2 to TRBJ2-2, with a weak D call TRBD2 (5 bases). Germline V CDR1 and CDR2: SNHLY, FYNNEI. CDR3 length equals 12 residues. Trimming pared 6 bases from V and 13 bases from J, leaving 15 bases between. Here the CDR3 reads CASSGTGGGLFF. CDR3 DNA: TGTGCCAGCAGCGGAACGGGTGGAGGGCTGTTTTTT.

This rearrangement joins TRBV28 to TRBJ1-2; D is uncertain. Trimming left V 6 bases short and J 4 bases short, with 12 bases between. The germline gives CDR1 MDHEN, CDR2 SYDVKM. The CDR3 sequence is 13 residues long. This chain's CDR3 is CASRRTSPYGYTF. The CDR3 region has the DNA TGTGCCAGCAGGCGCACGAGTCCCTATGGCTACACCTTC.

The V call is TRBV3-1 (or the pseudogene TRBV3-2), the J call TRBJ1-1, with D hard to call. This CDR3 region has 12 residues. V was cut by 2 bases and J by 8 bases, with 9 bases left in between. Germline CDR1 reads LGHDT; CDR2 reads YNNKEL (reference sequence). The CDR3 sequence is CASSQPQEEAFF. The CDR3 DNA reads TGTGCCAGCAGCCAACCCCAGGAAGAAGCTTTCTTT.

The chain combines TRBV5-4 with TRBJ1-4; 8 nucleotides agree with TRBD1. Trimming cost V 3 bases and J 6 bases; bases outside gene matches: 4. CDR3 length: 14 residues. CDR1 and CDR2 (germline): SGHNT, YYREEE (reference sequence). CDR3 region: CASSSQGADEKLFF. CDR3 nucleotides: TGTGCCAGCAGCTCCCAGGGGGCGGATGAAAAACTGTTTTTT.

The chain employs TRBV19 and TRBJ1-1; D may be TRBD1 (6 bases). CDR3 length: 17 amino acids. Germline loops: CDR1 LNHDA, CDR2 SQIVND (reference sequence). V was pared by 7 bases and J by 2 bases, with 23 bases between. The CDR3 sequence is CASIPRGGGLKNTEAFF. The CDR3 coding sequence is TGTGCCAGTATCCCTCGAGGGGGTGGATTGAAAAACACTGAAGCTTTCTTT.

For the CDR3, the DNA is TGTGCCAGCAGCCAAGAACTAGCGGGGCCCGTAGATACGCAGTATTTT. Translation: CASSQELAGPVDTQYF. V and J are TRBV14 and TRBJ2-3; 10 bases are a match to TRBD2. J gave up 5 bases and V 0 bases, and 5 bases lay outside the gene matches. Per germline, CDR1 SGHDN and CDR2 FVKESK. The CDR3 runs to 16 residues.

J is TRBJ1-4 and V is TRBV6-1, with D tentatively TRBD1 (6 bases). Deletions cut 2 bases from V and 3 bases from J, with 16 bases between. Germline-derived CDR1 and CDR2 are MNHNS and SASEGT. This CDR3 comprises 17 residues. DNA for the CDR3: TGTGCCAGCAGTGAATTTTTGTGGGGGCCGGCTAATGAAAAACTGTTTTTT. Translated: CASSEFLWGPANEKLFF.

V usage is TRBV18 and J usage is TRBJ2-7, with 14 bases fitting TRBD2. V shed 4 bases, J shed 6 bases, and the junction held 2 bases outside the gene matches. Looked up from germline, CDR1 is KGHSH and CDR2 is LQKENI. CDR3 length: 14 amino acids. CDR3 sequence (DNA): TGTGCCAGCTCACGGACTAGCGGGGGGTCCGAGCAGTACTTC. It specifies CASSRTSGGSEQYF.

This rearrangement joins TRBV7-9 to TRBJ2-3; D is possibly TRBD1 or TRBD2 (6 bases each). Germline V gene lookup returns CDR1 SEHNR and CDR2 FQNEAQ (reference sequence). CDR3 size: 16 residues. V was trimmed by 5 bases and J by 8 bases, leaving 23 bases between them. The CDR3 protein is CASSGTAGQLPGTQYF. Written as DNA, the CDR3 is TGTGCCAGCAGCGGTACGGCGGGACAACTTCCGGGTACGCAGTATTTT.

CDR3 DNA sequence: TGTGCCAGCAGCTTGCTGCCAGTCCCGGCGAATGAGCAGTTCTTC. Translation gives CASSLLPVPANEQFF. The genes are TRBV5-6 and TRBJ2-1; D gene unclear. The germline V gene has CDR1 SGHDT and CDR2 YYEEEE. V lost 1 base and J 7 bases, leaving 15 bases between the germline ends. CDR3 length equals 15 residues.

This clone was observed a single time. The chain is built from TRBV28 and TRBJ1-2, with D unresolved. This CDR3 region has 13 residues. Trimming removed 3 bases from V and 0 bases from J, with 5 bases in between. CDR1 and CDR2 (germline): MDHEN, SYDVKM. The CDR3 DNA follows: TGTGCCAGCAGTTTTGGGACTAACTATGGCTACACCTTC. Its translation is CASSFGTNYGYTF.

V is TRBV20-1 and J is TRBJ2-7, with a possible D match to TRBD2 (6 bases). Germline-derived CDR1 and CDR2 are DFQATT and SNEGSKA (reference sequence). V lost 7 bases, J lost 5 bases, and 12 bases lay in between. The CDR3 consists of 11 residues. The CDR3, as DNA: TGCAGTGGTCGCCGCGGGGACGAGCAGTACTTC. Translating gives CSGRRGDEQYF.

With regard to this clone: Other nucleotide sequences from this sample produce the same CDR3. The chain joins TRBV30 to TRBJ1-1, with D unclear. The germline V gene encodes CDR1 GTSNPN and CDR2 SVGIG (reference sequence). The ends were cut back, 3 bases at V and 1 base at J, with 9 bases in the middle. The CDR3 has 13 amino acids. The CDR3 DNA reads TGTGCCTGGAGCTGGGGTCAGAACACTGAAGCTTTCTTT. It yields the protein CAWSWGQNTEAFF.

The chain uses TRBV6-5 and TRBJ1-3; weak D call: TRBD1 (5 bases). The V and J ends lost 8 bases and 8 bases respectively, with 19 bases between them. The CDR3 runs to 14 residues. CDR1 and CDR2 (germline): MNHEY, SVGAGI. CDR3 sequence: CASATLQAGDTIYF. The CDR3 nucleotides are TGTGCCAGCGCTACCCTACAGGCGGGGGACACCATATATTTT.

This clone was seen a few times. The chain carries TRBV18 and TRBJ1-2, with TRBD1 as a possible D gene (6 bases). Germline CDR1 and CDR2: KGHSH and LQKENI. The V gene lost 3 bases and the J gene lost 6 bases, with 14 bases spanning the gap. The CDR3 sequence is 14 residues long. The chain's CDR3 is CASSPVQGSDGYTF. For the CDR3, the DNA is TGTGCCAGCTCACCTGTACAGGGATCCGATGGCTACACCTTC.

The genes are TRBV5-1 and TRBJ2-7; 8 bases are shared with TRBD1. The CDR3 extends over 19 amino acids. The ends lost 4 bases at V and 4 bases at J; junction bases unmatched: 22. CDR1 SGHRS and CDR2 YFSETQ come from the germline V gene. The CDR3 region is CASSPDRAGSLRAGYEQYF. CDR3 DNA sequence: TGCGCCAGCAGCCCGGACAGGGCTGGAAGCCTACGAGCTGGGTACGAGCAGTACTTC.

In DNA form, the CDR3 reads TGCGCCAGCAGCTTGGTAGGGCAGGGAAGGTCCTACGAGCAGTACTTC. Its protein product is CASSLVGQGRSYEQYF. The chain uses TRBV5-1 and TRBJ2-7; the D gene is possibly TRBD1 (5 bases). The CDR3 runs to 16 residues. V was clipped by 0 bases and J by 1 base, with 14 bases between them. The germline V gene has CDR1 SGHRS and CDR2 YFSETQ.

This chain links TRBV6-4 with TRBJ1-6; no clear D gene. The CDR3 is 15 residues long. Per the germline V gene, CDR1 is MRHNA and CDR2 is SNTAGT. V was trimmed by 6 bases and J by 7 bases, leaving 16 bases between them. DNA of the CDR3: TGTGCCAGCAGAGACACCTCCGCGGGGAATTCACCCCTCCACTTT. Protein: CASRDTSAGNSPLHF.

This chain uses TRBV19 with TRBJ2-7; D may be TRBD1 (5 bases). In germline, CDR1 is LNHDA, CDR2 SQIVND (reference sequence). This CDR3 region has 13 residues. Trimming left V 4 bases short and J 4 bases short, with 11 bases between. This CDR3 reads CASSTADSYEQYF. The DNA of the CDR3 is TGTGCCAGTAGTACCGCCGACAGTTACGAGCAGTACTTC.

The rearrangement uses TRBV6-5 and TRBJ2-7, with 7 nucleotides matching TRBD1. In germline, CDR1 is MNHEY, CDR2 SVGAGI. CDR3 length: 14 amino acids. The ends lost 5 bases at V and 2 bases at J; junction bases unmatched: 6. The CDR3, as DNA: TGTGCCAGCAGTCCCTCGCAGGGGGCCTACGAGCAGTACTTC. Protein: CASSPSQGAYEQYF.

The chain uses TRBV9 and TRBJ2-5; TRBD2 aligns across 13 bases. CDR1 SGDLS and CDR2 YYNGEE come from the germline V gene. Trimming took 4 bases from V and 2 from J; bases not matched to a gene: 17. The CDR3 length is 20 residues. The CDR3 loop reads CASSPGVRTSGGLLQETQYF. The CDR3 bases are TGTGCCAGCAGCCCCGGAGTACGGACTAGCGGGGGTTTGCTACAAGAGACCCAGTACTTC.